Reported below is one T cell receptor beta chain. This clone was detected only a few times. Its antigen is not yet known. No base quality values were provided; no much bigger clone lies one nucleotide off. This entry is derived from a study of CD8+ T cells in alopecia areata (dated by TCRdb to the late 2010s). About the investigation overall: The study used high-throughput TCRbeta sequencing to examine T cell clonal expansion in alopecia areata, in both the C3H/HeJ mouse model and human patients. Scalp clonality was compared among normal scalp (n=4), patchy alopecia areata scalp (n=8), and alopecia totalis/universalis scalp (n=8). Scalp tissue and sorted CD4+ and CD8+ peripheral blood T cells from patchy and totalis/universalis alopecia areata patients and from healthy controls were covered by human TCRbeta sequencing. TCRbeta CDR3 regions were amplified by immunoSEQ multiplex PCR using 35 Vbeta forward and 13 Jbeta reverse primers. RNA was extracted with the PAXgene miRNA kit for fixed scalp, the miRNeasy kit for PBMCs, and the RNeasy kit for mouse skin.

Library preparation was by the immunoSEQ multiplex PCR assay. For TCR sequencing, RNA was extracted from every sample and reverse transcribed into cDNA to serve as template. First-strand cDNA was synthesized using SuperScript III with a 2:1 mix of oligo-dT and random hexamers. A synthetic immune receptor repertoire was used to gauge amplification bias, and whatever bias remained was removed computationally. The original methods were these. Raw reads were preprocessed for error removal, and CDR3 was defined according to IMGT conventions as running from the conserved cysteine to phenylalanine. To get clonality, Shannon entropy was normalized by log2 of the number of productive unique TCRs and the result was subtracted from 1. Scalp TCRbeta sequences were cross-referenced with sorted blood CD4 and CD8 repertoires so that the CD4 or CD8 identity of scalp clones could be inferred. This is the immuneACCESS table as TCRdb keeps it, with only in-frame sequences that have V and J called. A part of the clones is gone; compared with another copy, unresolved V genes explain less than half, and the rest is unexplained. V and J calls and clone size are given by that table; D and trimming were obtained from the DNA. The table for this sample lists some 120,000 clones; less than 50% of them were counted only once. The top ten clonotypes cover about 10% of the sample.

General study outcomes and caveats: Compared with mice, TCR sequences shared between patients were less clear, possibly partly because of HLA diversity across the patient population. Unlike mouse skin, where gammadelta T cells dominate, normal human skin contains resident alphabeta T cells that get sequenced too, which complicates analysis of the scalp TCR repertoire. Compared with normal scalp, lesional scalp, particularly in alopecia totalis/universalis, had higher clonality and more expanded CD8+ clones, which suggests antigenic drive.

Lesional scalp punch biopsies and peripheral blood were collected from alopecia areata patients. PBMCs were isolated by density centrifugation and stained for CD3, CD4 and CD8, and CD4+ and CD8+ T cells were sorted on a FACSAria. Untreated alopecia areata patients were recruited as part of a multicenter biomarker study. For roughly five biomarker-study patients, blood CD8+ T cells were further sorted into NKG2D-low and NKG2D-high fractions. Trimming accounts for 7 bases at V and 6 bases at J, while the number of junction bases matched to no gene is 10. The CDR3 holds 14 amino acids from the cysteine to the phenylalanine. Only the CDR3 region is kept as DNA, spanning 42 bases read in frame from base 1. Looking up the germline V gene yields CDR1 SQVTM and CDR2 ANQGSEA.

The chain is assembled from TRBV29-1 and TRBJ2-1, and 9 junction bases match TRBD1. The receptor was derived from a human donor with alopecia areata. Sample: NKG2D-low CD8+ T cells sorted from blood. Sample cell subset or site, as interpreted from the label and publication: sorted CD8+ NKG2D-low blood T cells. The nucleotide sequence reads as follows: TGCAGCGAAGGGGGGACAGGGAATACCAATGAGCAGTTCTTC. Protein translation: CSEGGTGNTNEQFF.